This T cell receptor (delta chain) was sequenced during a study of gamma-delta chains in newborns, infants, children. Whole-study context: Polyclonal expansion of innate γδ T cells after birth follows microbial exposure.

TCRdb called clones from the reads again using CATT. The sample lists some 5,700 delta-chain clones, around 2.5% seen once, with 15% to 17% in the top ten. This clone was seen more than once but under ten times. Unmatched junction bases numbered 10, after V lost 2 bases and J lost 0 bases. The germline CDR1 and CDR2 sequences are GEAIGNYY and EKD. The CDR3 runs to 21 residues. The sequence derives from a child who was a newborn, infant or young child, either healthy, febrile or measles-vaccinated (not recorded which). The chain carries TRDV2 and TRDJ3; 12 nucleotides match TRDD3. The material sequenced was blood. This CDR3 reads CACDNWGIPGEGSWDTRQMFF. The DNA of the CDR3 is TGTGCCTGTGACAACTGGGGGATACCGGGCGAGGGCTCCTGGGACACCCGACAGATGTTTTTC.